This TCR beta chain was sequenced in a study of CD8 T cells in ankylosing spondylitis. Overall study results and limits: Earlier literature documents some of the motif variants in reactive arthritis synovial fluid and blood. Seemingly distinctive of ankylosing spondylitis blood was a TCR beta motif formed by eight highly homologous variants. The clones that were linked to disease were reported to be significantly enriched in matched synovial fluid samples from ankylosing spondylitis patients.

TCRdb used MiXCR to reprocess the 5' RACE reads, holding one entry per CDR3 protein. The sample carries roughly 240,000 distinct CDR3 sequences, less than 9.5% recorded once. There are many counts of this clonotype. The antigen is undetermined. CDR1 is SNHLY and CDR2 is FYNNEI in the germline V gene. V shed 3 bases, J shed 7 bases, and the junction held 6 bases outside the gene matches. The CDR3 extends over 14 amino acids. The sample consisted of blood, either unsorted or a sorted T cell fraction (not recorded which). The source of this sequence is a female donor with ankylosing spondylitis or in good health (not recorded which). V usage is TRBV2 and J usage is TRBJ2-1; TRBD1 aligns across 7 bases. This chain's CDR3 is CASSDRDRRNEQFF. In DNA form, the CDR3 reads TGTGCCAGCAGTGATCGGGACAGAAGGAATGAGCAGTTCTTC.